The T cell receptor beta chain under discussion was sequenced for a study of blood T cell repertoires in COVID-19 (dated by TCRdb to between 2020 and 2021). Broadly, across the study: Samples from collaborators originated in the United States, Italy and Spain and spanned both the acute and convalescent phases of COVID-19. The repertoires were made available in a free public database intended to serve as a resource for research on the immune response to SARS-CoV-2. The material from the prospective study consisted of cDNA or gDNA derived from T cells, B-cell-depleted T cells, or PBMCs. Deeply sampled blood TCRbeta repertoires from subjects exposed to, actively infected with, or recovered from COVID-19 were included in the dataset. The samples were drawn from two sources: the first 160 participants of the ongoing ImmuneRACE study, and some 1,300 subjects contributed by 6 global collaborators. Where HLA class I and class II types were available, the types were taken from metadata supplied by the sample provider, not from assay-based typing. The sample metadata nearly always contained a de-identified subject ID, COVID-19 status, age in years and sex.

General study outcomes and caveats: The quantity of clinical and demographic metadata differed by source and by participant and was supplied without curation.

Whole blood was collected in K2EDTA tubes by collaborating institutions according to the institutions' own protocols. For TCRbeta analysis, collaborators shipped samples as frozen whole blood, isolated PBMCs, or DNA extracted from either of those sample types. V is pruned by 6 bases and J by 7 bases, leaving 7 bases of the junction without a gene match. The germline V gene yields MNHEY for CDR1 and SVGEGT for CDR2. The CDR3 measures 14 amino acids from cysteine to phenylalanine. Just CDR3 DNA is preserved here, 42 bases in frame from base 1. TCRbeta CDR3 regions were amplified from genomic DNA using the immunoSEQ Assay, a bias-controlled multiplex PCR. Per the original workflow: Nucleated cell counts per sample were estimated from amplification of reference gene primers within the assay. Sequence reads were collapsed and filtered to measure the absolute abundance of every unique TCRbeta CDR3 rearrangement. For each sample, productive Simpson clonality was calculated by taking the square root of Simpson's diversity index across productive rearrangements. What TCRdb holds here is the immuneACCESS table cut down to in-frame rearrangements. Part of the clones is not present; checked against another copy, under half of the missing clones reflect an unresolved V gene, and the others are unexplained. The V and J calls and clone size are taken from that table; D and trimming were inferred from the DNA. In all, the sample holds about 310,000 clones, and about nine tenths of those were seen once. Of the sample, more than 2% is held by the ten largest clones.

On this clone itself: Its antigen has not been determined. Base qualities are missing; no much larger clone stands one base away.

The source is a man younger than 35 with active or convalescent COVID-19. Material for sequencing was peripheral blood. The chain joins TRBV6-2 or TRBV6-3 to TRBJ1-5; 9 bases in between match TRBD1. The CDR3 is CASSARQGDQPQHF. The sequence in DNA is TGTGCCAGCAGCGCCCGACAGGGGGACCAGCCCCAGCATTTT.